What follows are 5 T cell receptor beta chains derived from one specimen sequenced in a study of shared clonotypes between healthy human individuals. Profiled with immunoSEQ multiplex PCR; TCRdb holds only in-frame clones, not every one. The table includes 2 million to 2.5 million clones, approximately 94% detected once. Sequencing input: naive CD4+ T cells sorted from blood. The subset denotes: CD45RA+ positively selected. All receptors come from a man aged 18 to 29 in good health.

This chain links TRBV14 with TRBJ2-3, with D unresolved. The V end was cut by 5 bases, the J end by 5 bases, with 11 bases between. Germline V gives CDR1 SGHDN, CDR2 FVKESK. There are 13 residues in the CDR3. In nucleotides, the CDR3 is TGTGCCAGCAGCTTCGACCTGGGAGATACGCAGTATTTT. Translating it yields CASSFDLGDTQYF. The whole variable domain, remainder taken from reference TRBV14 and TRBJ2-3, is EAGVTQFPSHSVIEKGQTVTLRCDPISGHDNLYWYRRVMGKEIKFLLHFVKESKQDESGMPNNRFLAERTGGTYSTLKVQPAELEDSGVYFCASSFDLGDTQYFGPGTRLTVL.

This rearrangement joins TRBV11-2 to TRBJ2-7, with D possibly matching TRBD1 (5 bases). CDR1 and CDR2 from the germline V gene are SGHAT and FQNNGV. The CDR3 spans 14 residues. Trimming took 7 bases from V and 0 from J, leaving 13 bases between them. The CDR3 DNA sequence: TGTGCCAGCACCCAGCACGACAGCTCCTACGAGCAGTACTTC. It encodes CASTQHDSSYEQYF.

The J gene is TRBJ2-7, the V gene TRBV29-1; TRBD1 might be the D (5 bases). The ends were cut back, 2 bases at V and 0 bases at J, with 11 bases in the middle. The CDR3 extends over 14 amino acids. Germline assignment: CDR1 SQVTM and CDR2 ANQGSEA. CDR3 DNA sequence: TGCAGCGTTGAAAAGGGGTCGAGCTCCTACGAGCAGTACTTC. This translates into CSVEKGSSSYEQYF.

This clone was picked up one time. The CDR3 coding sequence is TGTGCCAGCAGCTTTTTCCCGAGCGGGAGGGCCACCGGGGAGCTGTTTTTT. This translates into CASSFFPSGRATGELFF. J is TRBJ2-2 and V is TRBV13; TRBD2 matches 10 bases. Germline lookup yields CDR1 PRHDT and CDR2 FYEKMQ (reference sequence). The J segment lost 4 bases and the V segment lost 3 bases, leaving 8 bases of the junction unmatched. CDR3 size: 17 residues.

V is TRBV5-1 and J is TRBJ2-1; the D is unclear. Deletions cut 5 bases from V and 0 bases from J, with 9 bases between. This CDR3 comprises 14 residues. The germline V gene has CDR1 SGHRS and CDR2 YFSETQ. CDR3 sequence reads: CASSVTSSYNEQFF. In DNA form, the CDR3 reads TGCGCCAGCAGTGTTACAAGCTCCTACAATGAGCAGTTCTTC.